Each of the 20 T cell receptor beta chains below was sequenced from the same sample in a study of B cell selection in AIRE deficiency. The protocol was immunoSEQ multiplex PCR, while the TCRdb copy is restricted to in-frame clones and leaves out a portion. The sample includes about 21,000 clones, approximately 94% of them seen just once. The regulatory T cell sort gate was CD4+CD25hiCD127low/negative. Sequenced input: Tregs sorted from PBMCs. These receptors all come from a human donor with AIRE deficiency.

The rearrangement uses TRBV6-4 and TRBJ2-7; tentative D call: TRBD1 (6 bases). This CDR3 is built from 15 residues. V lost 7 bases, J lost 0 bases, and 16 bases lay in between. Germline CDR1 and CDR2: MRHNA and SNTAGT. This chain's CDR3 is CASIFRDISSYEQYF. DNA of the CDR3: TGTGCCAGCATCTTCCGGGACATAAGCTCCTACGAGCAGTACTTC.

DNA for the CDR3: TGTGCCAGCAGCTTATACTACCAGACATCGGGTCACAATGAGCAGTTCTTC. Protein sequence: CASSLYYQTSGHNEQFF. The chain employs TRBV11-2 and TRBJ2-1; D unresolved. This CDR3 has 17 residues. The V gene's germline CDR1 is SGHAT and CDR2 FQNNGV. V lost 2 bases, J lost 5 bases, and 19 bases lay in between.

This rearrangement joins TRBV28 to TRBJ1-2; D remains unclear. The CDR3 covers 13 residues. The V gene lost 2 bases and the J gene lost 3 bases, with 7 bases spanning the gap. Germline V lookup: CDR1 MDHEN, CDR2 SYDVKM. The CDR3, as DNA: TGTGCCAGCAGTTTAGGTGGTTACTATGGCTACACCTTC. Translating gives CASSLGGYYGYTF.

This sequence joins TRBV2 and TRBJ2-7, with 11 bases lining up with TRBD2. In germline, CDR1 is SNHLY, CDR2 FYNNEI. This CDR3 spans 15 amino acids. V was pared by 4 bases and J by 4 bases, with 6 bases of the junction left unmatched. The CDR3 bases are TGTGCCAGCAGTGGACTAGCGGGATCCCTATACGAGCAGTACTTC. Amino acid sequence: CASSGLAGSLYEQYF.

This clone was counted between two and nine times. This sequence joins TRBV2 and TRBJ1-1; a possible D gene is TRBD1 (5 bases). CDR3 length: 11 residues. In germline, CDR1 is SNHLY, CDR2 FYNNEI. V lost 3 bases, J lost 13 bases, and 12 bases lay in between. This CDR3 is CASSDGGLDFF. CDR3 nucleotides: TGTGCCAGCAGTGACGGGGGTTTAGATTTCTTT.

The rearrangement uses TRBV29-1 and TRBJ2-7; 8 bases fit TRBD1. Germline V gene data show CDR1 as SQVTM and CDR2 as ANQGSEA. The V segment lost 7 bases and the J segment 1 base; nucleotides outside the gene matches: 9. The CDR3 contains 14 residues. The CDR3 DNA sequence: TGCAGCGCCCGCCGGGACAGGCGATCCTACGAGCAGTACTTC. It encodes CSARRDRRSYEQYF.

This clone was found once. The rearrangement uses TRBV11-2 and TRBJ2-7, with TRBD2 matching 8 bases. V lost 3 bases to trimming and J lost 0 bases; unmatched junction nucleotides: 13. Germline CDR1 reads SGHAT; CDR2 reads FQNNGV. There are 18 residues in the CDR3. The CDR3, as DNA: TGTGCCAGCAGCTTGCGTTCAACTAGCGGCCTCACCTCCTACGAGCAGTACTTC. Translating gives CASSLRSTSGLTSYEQYF.

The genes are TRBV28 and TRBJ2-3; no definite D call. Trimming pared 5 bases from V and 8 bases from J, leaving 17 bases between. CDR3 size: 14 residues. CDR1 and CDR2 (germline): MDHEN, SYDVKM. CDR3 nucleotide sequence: TGTGCCAGCAGTAAGGCAAATGCTTTAATTACGCAGTATTTT. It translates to CASSKANALITQYF. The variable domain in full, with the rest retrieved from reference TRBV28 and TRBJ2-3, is DVKVTQSSRYLVKRTGEKVFLECVQDMDHENMFWYRQDPGLGLRLIYFSYDVKMKEKGDIPEGYSVSREKKERFSLILESASTNQTSMYLCASSKANALITQYFGPGTRLTVL.

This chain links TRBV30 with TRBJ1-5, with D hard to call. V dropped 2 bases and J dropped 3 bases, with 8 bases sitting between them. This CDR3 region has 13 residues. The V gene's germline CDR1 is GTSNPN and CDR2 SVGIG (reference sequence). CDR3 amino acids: CAWSYHYNQPQHF. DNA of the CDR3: TGTGCCTGGAGTTACCATTACAATCAGCCCCAGCATTTT.

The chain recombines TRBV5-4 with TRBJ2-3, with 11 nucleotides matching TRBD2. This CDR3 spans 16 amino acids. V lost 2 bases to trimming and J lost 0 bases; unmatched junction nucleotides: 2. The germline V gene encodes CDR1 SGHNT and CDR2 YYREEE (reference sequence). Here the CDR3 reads CASSLRLAGSTDTQYF. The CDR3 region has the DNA TGTGCCAGCAGCTTAAGACTAGCGGGAAGCACAGATACGCAGTATTTT.

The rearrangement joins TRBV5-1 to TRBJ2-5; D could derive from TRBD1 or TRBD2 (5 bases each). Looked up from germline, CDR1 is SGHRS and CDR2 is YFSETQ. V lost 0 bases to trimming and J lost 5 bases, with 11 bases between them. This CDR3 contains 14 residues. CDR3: CASSLVSGTETQYF. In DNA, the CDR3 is TGCGCCAGCAGCTTGGTGTCAGGGACGGAGACCCAGTACTTC.

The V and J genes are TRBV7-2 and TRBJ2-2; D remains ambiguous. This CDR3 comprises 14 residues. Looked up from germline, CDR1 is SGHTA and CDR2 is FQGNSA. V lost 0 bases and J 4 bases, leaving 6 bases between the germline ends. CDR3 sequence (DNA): TGTGCCAGCAGCTTAGCCTTACCCACCGGGGAGCTGTTTTTT. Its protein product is CASSLALPTGELFF.

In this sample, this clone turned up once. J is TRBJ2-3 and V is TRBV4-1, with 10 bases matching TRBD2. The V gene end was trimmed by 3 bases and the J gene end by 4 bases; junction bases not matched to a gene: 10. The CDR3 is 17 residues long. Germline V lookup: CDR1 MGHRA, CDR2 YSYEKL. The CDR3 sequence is CASSQQTAGGLADTQYF. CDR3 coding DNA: TGCGCCAGCAGCCAGCAGACAGCGGGAGGGCTCGCAGATACGCAGTATTTT.

The CDR3, as DNA: TGCGCCAGCAGCCACTTAGGGACAGGGGTTTACAATGAGCAGTTCTTC. Translating gives CASSHLGTGVYNEQFF. The chain combines TRBV4-3 with TRBJ2-1; TRBD1 aligns across 10 bases. With V trimmed by 3 bases and J by 4 bases, 6 bases remained unmatched. CDR3 length equals 16 residues. Germline values: CDR1 LGHNA, CDR2 YSLEER.

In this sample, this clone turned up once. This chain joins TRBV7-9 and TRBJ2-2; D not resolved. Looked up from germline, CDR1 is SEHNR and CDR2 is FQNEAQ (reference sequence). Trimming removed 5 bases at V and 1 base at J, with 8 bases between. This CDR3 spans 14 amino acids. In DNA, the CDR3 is TGTGCCAGCAGCAGGACGGGGAACACCGGGGAGCTGTTTTTT. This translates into CASSRTGNTGELFF. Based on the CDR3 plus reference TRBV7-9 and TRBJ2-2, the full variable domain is DTGVSQNPRHKITKRGQNVTFRCDPISEHNRLYWYRQTLGQGPEFLTYFQNEAQLEKSRLLSDRFSAERPKGSFSTLEIQRTEQGDSAMYLCASSRTGNTGELFFGEGSRLTVL.

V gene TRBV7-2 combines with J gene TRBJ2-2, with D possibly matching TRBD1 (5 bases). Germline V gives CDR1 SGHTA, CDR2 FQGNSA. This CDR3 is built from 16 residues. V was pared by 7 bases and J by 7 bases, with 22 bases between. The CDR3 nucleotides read TGTGCCAGCAAACTTTCATCCAGGGAAAGGGTCGGGGAGCTGTTTTTT. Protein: CASKLSSRERVGELFF.

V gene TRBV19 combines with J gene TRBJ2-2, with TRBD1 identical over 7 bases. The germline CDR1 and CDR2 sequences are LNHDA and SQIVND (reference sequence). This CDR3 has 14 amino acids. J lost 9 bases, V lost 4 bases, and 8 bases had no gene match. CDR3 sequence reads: CASSNDRVSRELFF. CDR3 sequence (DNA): TGTGCCAGTAGTAATGACAGGGTTTCAAGGGAGCTGTTTTTT.

The CDR3 bases are TGTGCCTGGAGTCTCCCCGGCCAGGGAGGGTGGCCCCAGCATTTT. Translation: CAWSLPGQGGWPQHF. The chain couples TRBV30 to TRBJ1-5; possibly TRBD1 for D (5 bases). Germline loops: CDR1 GTSNPN, CDR2 SVGIG (reference sequence). CDR3 length: 15 residues. The V gene lost 2 bases and the J gene lost 9 bases, with 20 bases spanning the gap.

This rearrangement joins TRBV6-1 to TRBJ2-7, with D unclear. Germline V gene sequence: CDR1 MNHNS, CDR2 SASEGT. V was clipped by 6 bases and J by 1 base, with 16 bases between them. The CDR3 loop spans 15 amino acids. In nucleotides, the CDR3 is TGTGCCAGCAGCAGAGACCCAATGGGGTCCTACGAGCAGTACTTC. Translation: CASSRDPMGSYEQYF.

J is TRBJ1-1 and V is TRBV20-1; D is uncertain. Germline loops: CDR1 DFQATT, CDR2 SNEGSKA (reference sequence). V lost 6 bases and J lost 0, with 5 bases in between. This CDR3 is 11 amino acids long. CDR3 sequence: CSAGMNTEAFF. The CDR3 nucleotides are TGCAGTGCCGGAATGAACACTGAAGCTTTCTTT.